This T cell receptor beta chain was obtained from a study of T cell responses to AZD1222 COVID-19 vaccine. Concerning this clone itself: Antigen unknown.

This CDR3 is 14 amino acids long. The V end lost 7 bases, the J end lost 5 bases, and 15 bases lay between the germline ends. CDR1 and CDR2 from the germline V gene are MGHDK and SYGVNS. Findings and caveats of the study: Repertoire sampling occurred only after the peak T cell response. Just a handful of people given AZD1222 tested seropositive at baseline. Nearly half of spike-specific TCRs reportedly go after variant regions that carry no mutations. There were mostly white British donors and more females than males, and clonal diversity was possibly underestimated.

The method was immunoSEQ multiplex PCR; TCRdb's version includes in-frame clones alone and lacks a portion of them. This table holds 100,000 to 110,000 clones, about 93% found once. The V call is TRBV25-1, the J call TRBJ1-5; D may be TRBD1 (6 bases). This sample comprised peripheral blood, obtained on day 0 of AZD1222 vaccination. This clonotype was sampled from an adult in good health. Here the CDR3 reads CASTGQINYQPQHF. CDR3 sequence (DNA): TGTGCCAGCACGGGACAAATAAATTATCAGCCCCAGCATTTT.